This T cell receptor beta chain comes out of a study of blood T cell repertoires in COVID-19. Between the trimmed V and J ends, which lost 5 bases and 0 bases, there was a span of 8 bases. The CDR3 is 15 residues long. CDR1 is MNHEY, CDR2 SVGAGI, per germline. Assay used: immunoSEQ multiplex PCR; TCRdb lists only in-frame clones, some missing. The sample yields about 120,000 clones, around 82% seen once. The TCR was taken from a human donor in a cohort sampled during active COVID-19. The sample consisted of peripheral blood. The chain combines TRBV6-5 with TRBJ2-6; no definite D call. In DNA form, the CDR3 reads TGTGCCAGCAGTCCCTTCAGCTCTGGGGCCAACGTCCTGACTTTC. Protein sequence: CASSPFSSGANVLTF.